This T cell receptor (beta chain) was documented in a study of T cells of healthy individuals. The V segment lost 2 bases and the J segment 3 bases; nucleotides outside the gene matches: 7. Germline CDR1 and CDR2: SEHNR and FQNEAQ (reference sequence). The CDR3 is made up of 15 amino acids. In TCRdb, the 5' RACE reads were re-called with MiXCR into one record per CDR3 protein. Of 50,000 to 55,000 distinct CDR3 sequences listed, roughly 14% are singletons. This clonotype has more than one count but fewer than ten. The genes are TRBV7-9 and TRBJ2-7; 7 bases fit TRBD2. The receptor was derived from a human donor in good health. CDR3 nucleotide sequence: TGTGCCAGCAGCTTAACGTTAGCGGGCCGCTACGAGCAGTACTTC. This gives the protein CASSLTLAGRYEQYF.